The subject of this entry is one TCR beta chain. The antigen remains undetermined. TCRdb reprocessed the RT-PCR reads via MiXCR and lists one record per CDR3 protein. The repertoire consists of roughly 780,000 distinct CDR3 sequences, with under 20% occurring once and the leading ten covering about 11%. This sample is drawn from a study of response to subunit inactivated influenza vaccine. The study, taken as a whole, reports: The authors suggested that few new T cells are recruited per seasonal influenza vaccination.

The receptor was derived from a man aged 45-65 years who received an inactivated influenza vaccine. This sample comprised PBMCs from blood, obtained more than 4 days after vaccination.

The chain's CDR3 is CASNRDGGNTGELFF. DNA for the CDR3: TGCGCCAGCAACCGGGACGGAGGGAACACCGGGGAGCTGTTTTTT. The chain has TRBV5-1 and TRBJ2-2; D might be TRBD1 or TRBD2, each matching 5 bases. There are 15 residues in the CDR3. Trimming shortened V by 6 bases and J by 1 base, and 13 bases separated the two germline ends. Germline loops: CDR1 SGHRS, CDR2 YFSETQ.